Presented here are 23 T cell receptor beta chains from one specimen sequenced in a study of CD8 T cells in ankylosing spondylitis. Points from the study as a whole: Roughly eight highly homologous variants formed a TCR beta motif that appeared characteristic of ankylosing spondylitis blood.

These receptors' targets are unknown. TCRdb reanalysed the 5' RACE reads using MiXCR and keeps one entry per CDR3 protein. The repertoire holds about 440,000 distinct CDR3 sequences, 17% seen once, with just over 1% in the top ten. The material sequenced was blood, either unsorted or a sorted T cell fraction (not recorded which). The source is a male donor with ankylosing spondylitis.

This clonotype was counted between two and nine times. The genes are TRBV5-1 and TRBJ2-1; 9 bases match TRBD2. The CDR3 has 15 amino acids. V was pared by 4 bases and J by 7 bases, with 9 bases of the junction left unmatched. The germline gives CDR1 SGHRS, CDR2 YFSETQ. The CDR3 sequence is CASSGGRAGGNEQFF. The CDR3 DNA reads TGCGCCAGCAGCGGCGGGAGGGCCGGGGGTAATGAGCAGTTCTTC.

This clonotype was observed a handful of times. Compared with germline, one end of the junction differs, possibly owing to a read error. The genes are TRBV4-1 and TRBJ2-1; 7 bases are shared with TRBD2. Germline lookup yields CDR1 MGHRA and CDR2 YSYEKL. This CDR3 comprises 16 residues. The CDR3 sequence is CASSQEGLADYNEQFF. The DNA for the CDR3 is TGCGCCAGCAGTCAAGAAGGGCTAGCGGATTACAATGAGCAGTTCTTC.

This clonotype was counted ten times or more. The chain links TRBV12-3 or TRBV12-4 to TRBJ1-5, with D hard to call. With 4 bases removed from V and 5 bases from J, the gap between germline ends came to 9 bases. This CDR3 contains 13 residues. This chain's CDR3 is CASSSDDYQPQHF. For the CDR3, the DNA is TGTGCCAGCAGTTCCGATGATTATCAGCCCCAGCATTTT.

The chain has TRBV7-8 and TRBJ1-5; 8 bases line up with TRBD1. This CDR3 is built from 16 residues. Germline CDR1 reads SGHVS; CDR2 reads FQNEAQ. V dropped 4 bases and J dropped 7; count of bases not matched to a gene: 12. DNA for the CDR3: TGTGCCAGCAGCTCTTCGGACAGGGTCTGGGGCCAGCCCCAGCATTTT. It yields the protein CASSSSDRVWGQPQHF.

The rearrangement links TRBV11-1 to TRBJ2-1; 11 bases fit TRBD2. V gave up 5 bases and J gave up 0 bases; unmatched junction bases: 9. The CDR3 is 18 residues long. In germline, CDR1 is SGHAT, CDR2 FQDESV (reference sequence). CDR3 coding DNA: TGTGCCAGCAGCCCACGGGGACTAGCGGACAGCTCCTACAATGAGCAGTTCTTC. Translated, it gives CASSPRGLADSSYNEQFF.

This chain links TRBV5-1 with TRBJ2-1, with D maybe TRBD1 (6 bases). V lost 0 bases to trimming and J lost 5 bases, with 15 bases between them. Germline CDR1 SGHRS, CDR2 YFSETQ. There are 16 residues in the CDR3. The CDR3 sequence: CASSLGIGGRNNEQFF. The CDR3 DNA follows: TGCGCCAGCAGCTTGGGTATAGGGGGACGAAACAATGAGCAGTTCTTC.

A few counts support this clonotype. The chain recombines TRBV20-1 with TRBJ2-1; TRBD1 matches 9 bases. Germline V gene data show CDR1 as DFQATT and CDR2 as SNEGSKA (reference sequence). The CDR3 consists of 13 residues. Trimming cost V 7 bases and J 4 bases; bases outside gene matches: 5. CDR3 bases: TGCAGTGGCGGGGACAGGGCTTACAATGAGCAGTTCTTC. It encodes CSGGDRAYNEQFF.

In DNA, the CDR3 is TGTGCCACCAGCAGCCCAGGAGGGGTGGGCAAAAACATTCAGTACTTC. Translation: CATSSPGGVGKNIQYF. The chain is built from TRBV15 and TRBJ2-4, with D tentatively TRBD2 (6 bases). From germline, CDR1 is LNHNV and CDR2 YYDKDF (reference sequence). The CDR3 runs to 16 residues. V was trimmed by 3 bases and J by 3 bases, leaving 15 bases between them.

This clonotype showed up just a few times. The J gene is TRBJ2-1, the V gene TRBV20-1, with TRBD2 identical over 8 bases. Germline trimming cut 2 bases from V and 5 bases from J; bases unmatched to any gene: 11. This CDR3 is built from 16 residues. The V gene's germline CDR1 is DFQATT and CDR2 SNEGSKA (reference sequence). The CDR3 sequence is CSARKMSGSPHNEQFF. The CDR3 bases are TGCAGTGCTAGAAAAATGAGCGGGAGCCCCCACAATGAGCAGTTCTTC.

This clonotype was seen a few times. The chain couples TRBV6-1 to TRBJ2-3, with TRBD1 matching over 9 bases. The CDR3 loop spans 14 amino acids. CDR1 is MNHNS, CDR2 SASEGT, per germline. Trimming cost V 7 bases and J 4 bases; bases outside gene matches: 6. The CDR3 DNA is TGTGCCAGCATCAAACAGGGGGCGGCAGATACGCAGTATTTT. Translation: CASIKQGAADTQYF.

The genes are TRBV10-3 and TRBJ1-5; D call uncertain. CDR1 ENHRY and CDR2 SYGVKD come from the germline V gene. V was pared by 5 bases and J by 2 bases, with 10 bases between. The CDR3 runs 14 residues. CDR3 amino acids: CAISPREGNQPQHF. The DNA of the CDR3 is TGTGCCATCAGTCCCCGGGAAGGCAATCAGCCCCAGCATTTT.

This clonotype came up many times. The CDR3 sequence is CASSKEAGVGANVLTF. In DNA form, the CDR3 reads TGTGCCAGCAGTAAAGAAGCGGGAGTGGGGGCCAACGTCCTGACTTTC. This sequence joins TRBV7-2 and TRBJ2-6; 8 bases are a match to TRBD2. V shed 6 bases, J shed 4 bases, and the junction held 8 bases outside the gene matches. Germline V gene data show CDR1 as SGHTA and CDR2 as FQGNSA. The CDR3 contains 16 residues.

The chain is built from TRBV6-2 or TRBV6-3 and TRBJ2-5; possible D gene TRBD2, 6 bases. This CDR3 region has 14 residues. V shed 6 bases and J shed 5 bases, with 16 bases lying between them. Germline CDR1 is MNHEY and CDR2 is SVGEGT. The CDR3 is CASRPGTPGETQYF. CDR3 DNA sequence: TGTGCCAGCAGACCCGGGACTCCAGGGGAGACCCAGTACTTC.

The chain uses TRBV20-1 and TRBJ1-5, with D possibly matching TRBD1 (5 bases). Germline lookup yields CDR1 DFQATT and CDR2 SNEGSKA (reference sequence). This CDR3 is built from 17 residues. V gave up 2 bases and J gave up 2 bases, with 19 bases separating them. DNA of the CDR3: TGCAGTGCTAGAAAGGGGCAGATGGGCGGGGGCAATCAGCCCCAGCATTTT. The encoded protein is CSARKGQMGGGNQPQHF.

The V call is TRBV24-1, the J call TRBJ2-2; D might be TRBD2 (6 bases). CDR3 length: 16 amino acids. V lost 0 bases to trimming and J lost 0 bases, with 7 bases between them. Per the germline V gene, CDR1 is KGHDR and CDR2 is SFDVKD. CDR3 residues: CATSDLGGANTGELFF. The CDR3 DNA sequence: TGTGCCACCAGTGATTTGGGCGGGGCGAACACCGGGGAGCTGTTTTTT.

In this sample, this clonotype turned up many times. The J gene is TRBJ1-1, the V gene TRBV12-3 or TRBV12-4; 9 nucleotides agree with TRBD1. The ends lost 1 base at V and 1 base at J; junction bases unmatched: 7. This CDR3 has 17 amino acids. CDR3 amino acids: CASSLGAPGQGNTEAFF. The CDR3 nucleotides are TGTGCCAGCAGTTTAGGGGCCCCGGGACAGGGGAACACTGAAGCTTTCTTT.

The chain joins TRBV25-1 to TRBJ1-4; D is unclear. The CDR3 has 13 amino acids. Trimming shortened V by 6 bases and J by 3 bases, and 8 bases separated the two germline ends. Per germline, CDR1 MGHDK and CDR2 SYGVNS. CDR3 sequence: CASRRAANEKLFF. CDR3 in DNA: TGTGCCAGCAGAAGGGCTGCTAATGAAAAACTGTTTTTT.

A few counts support this clonotype. This chain uses TRBV20-1 with TRBJ2-3; no definite D call. This CDR3 comprises 12 residues. Per germline, CDR1 DFQATT and CDR2 SNEGSKA (reference sequence). V lost 5 bases and J 3 bases, leaving 9 bases between the germline ends. CDR3 amino acids: CSAHRPTDTQYF. As DNA, the CDR3 is TGCAGTGCTCACAGACCGACAGATACGCAGTATTTT.

The chain is built from TRBV3-1 and TRBJ2-2; D possibly corresponds to TRBD2 (5 bases). Germline V gene data show CDR1 as LGHDT and CDR2 as YNNKEL (reference sequence). Between the trimmed V and J ends, which lost 4 bases and 4 bases, there was a span of 16 bases. The CDR3 runs 16 residues. The chain's CDR3 is CASSPPTTRSTGELFF. CDR3 DNA: TGTGCCAGCAGCCCCCCGACTACCCGGAGCACCGGGGAGCTGTTTTTT.

This clonotype was detected a few times. This chain's CDR3 is CASSREGASYNEQFF. CDR3 sequence (DNA): TGTGCCAGCAGCCGGGAGGGGGCCTCCTACAATGAGCAGTTCTTC. V and J are TRBV3-1 and TRBJ2-1, with D possibly called TRBD1 or TRBD2 (7 bases each). The CDR3 is 15 residues long. Per the germline V gene, CDR1 is LGHDT and CDR2 is YNNKEL (reference sequence). Trimming pared 4 bases from V and 0 bases from J, leaving 10 bases between.

The chain is built from TRBV5-1 and TRBJ2-1, with D unresolved. Trimming cost V 6 bases and J 0 bases, with 13 bases left between them. The CDR3 has 15 amino acids. Germline CDR1 is SGHRS and CDR2 is YFSETQ. The CDR3 DNA sequence: TGCGCCAGCACCCTGTTTTCGAGCTCCTACAATGAGCAGTTCTTC. Its translation is CASTLFSSSYNEQFF. Complete variable domain (other parts from reference TRBV5-1 and TRBJ2-1): KAGVTQTPRYLIKTRGQQVTLSCSPISGHRSVSWYQQTPGQGLQFLFEYFSETQRNKGNFPGRFSGRQFSNSRSEMNVSTLELGDSALYLCASTLFSSSYNEQFFGPGTRLTVL.

This clonotype was detected only a few times. CDR3 residues: CSGGVYNEQFF. CDR3 DNA sequence: TGCAGTGGGGGGGTTTACAATGAGCAGTTCTTC. The gene calls are TRBV20-1 and TRBJ2-1; tentatively, D is TRBD2 (6 bases). Trimming shortened V by 7 bases and J by 4 bases, and 8 bases separated the two germline ends. CDR1 and CDR2 (germline): DFQATT, SNEGSKA (reference sequence). This CDR3 region has 11 residues.

The chain uses TRBV12-3 or TRBV12-4 and TRBJ1-2; D is possibly TRBD1 (5 bases). The CDR3 contains 15 residues. V gave up 1 base and J gave up 4 bases, with 13 bases separating them. This chain's CDR3 is CASSLVSLGGYGYTF. As DNA, the CDR3 is TGTGCCAGCAGTTTAGTTTCGCTGGGGGGCTATGGCTACACCTTC.